This entry lists 11 T cell receptor beta chains sequenced from one sample in a study of long-term antiretroviral therapy in people with HIV. This was the immunoSEQ v3.0 assay at survey level. Here immunoSEQ multiplex PCR was the method, and the copy in TCRdb shows in-frame clones only, minus some. Among some 31,000 clones, approximately 84% were seen once, and the ten largest hold approximately 8%. The specimen was unsorted PBMCs, collected 3.1 years after starting antiretroviral therapy. The receptors stem from a woman aged 50 to 60 with HIV.

CDR3 DNA: TGTGCCAGCAGTTTAATGGCAGGGGGCTTCTCTGGAAACACCATATATTTT. Translated: CASSLMAGGFSGNTIYF. The chain joins TRBV27 to TRBJ1-3; TRBD1 matches 8 bases. CDR3 length: 17 amino acids. V was pared by 2 bases and J by 0 bases, with 6 bases of the junction left unmatched. Germline V gene data show CDR1 as MNHEY and CDR2 as SMNVEV (reference sequence).

The V call is TRBV18, the J call TRBJ2-3, with 10 bases aligning to TRBD2. From germline, CDR1 is KGHSH and CDR2 LQKENI. V lost 1 base and J lost 5; bases outside the gene matches: 21. There are 21 residues in the CDR3. CDR3: CASSPQILLAGLEGPRDTQYF. The CDR3 DNA reads as TGTGCCAGCTCACCACAAATACTACTAGCGGGGCTAGAGGGCCCCCGAGATACGCAGTATTTT.

This chain links TRBV19 with TRBJ2-5, with D unresolved. V was trimmed by 5 bases and J by 0 bases, leaving 16 bases between them. CDR3 length: 16 amino acids. Germline V gives CDR1 LNHDA, CDR2 SQIVND (reference sequence). CDR3 bases: TGTGCCAGTAGTGTAGGCAGCAATGCGTACCAAGAGACCCAGTACTTC. It specifies CASSVGSNAYQETQYF. Based on the CDR3 plus reference TRBV19 and TRBJ2-5, the full variable domain is DGGITQSPKYLFRKEGQNVTLSCEQNLNHDAMYWYRQDPGQGLRLIYYSQIVNDFQKGDIAEGYSVSREKKESFPLTVTSAQKNPTAFYLCASSVGSNAYQETQYFGPGTRLLVL.

The chain joins TRBV2 to TRBJ2-1; 8 bases agree with TRBD1. The CDR3 totals 15 residues. The germline CDR1 and CDR2 sequences are SNHLY and FYNNEI. V trimming: 2 bases; J trimming: 9 bases; junction bases outside the gene matches: 9. The CDR3, as DNA: TGTGCCAGCAGTGAACGACAGGGGCCCATAGGTGAGCAGTTCTTC. Translation gives CASSERQGPIGEQFF. Together with reference TRBV2 and TRBJ2-1, the CDR3 gives the full variable domain: EPEVTQTPSHQVTQMGQEVILRCVPISNHLYFYWYRQILGQKVEFLVSFYNNEISEKSEIFDDQFSVERPDGSNFTLKIRSTKLEDSAMYFCASSERQGPIGEQFFGPGTRLTVL.

J is TRBJ1-5 and V is TRBV11-3; 8 positions agree with TRBD1. The CDR3 is made up of 18 amino acids. After removal of 1 base from V and 9 bases from J, the junction contained 17 bases not matched to a gene. Germline-derived CDR1 and CDR2 are SGHNT and YENEEA. The CDR3 reads CASSLGHRGQVYRRPQHF. The DNA for the CDR3 is TGTGCCAGCAGCTTAGGTCATCGGGGACAGGTTTATCGAAGGCCCCAGCATTTT.

By share, this clone ranks as hyperexpanded. Other DNA sequences in the sample encode the same CDR3. The chain joins TRBV10-2 to TRBJ1-2; 8 nucleotides line up with TRBD1. CDR3 length: 13 amino acids. The germline V gene has CDR1 WSHSY and CDR2 SAAADI. The ends lost 6 bases at V and 10 bases at J; junction bases unmatched: 10. This chain's CDR3 is CASSDRGGGDYTF. DNA of the CDR3: TGCGCCAGCAGCGACAGGGGAGGAGGCGACTACACCTTC.

The chain employs TRBV6-4 and TRBJ2-3; D is uncertain. V was clipped by 0 bases and J by 5 bases, with 6 bases between them. CDR3 length: 13 residues. Germline CDR1 reads MRHNA; CDR2 reads SNTAGT. In DNA, the CDR3 is TGTGCCAGCAGTGACTCCCAAAAAGATACGCAGTATTTT. Translating gives CASSDSQKDTQYF.

The chain joins TRBV6-5 to TRBJ2-1, with unresolved D. The CDR3 is 14 amino acids. Germline V gene data show CDR1 as MNHEY and CDR2 as SVGAGI. The V end lost 6 bases, the J end lost 3 bases, and 12 bases lay between the germline ends. CDR3 nucleotides: TGTGCCAGCAGCCTCGATCGCGGCTACAATGAGCAGTTCTTC. This gives the protein CASSLDRGYNEQFF.

The chain combines TRBV6-6 with TRBJ1-1; D remains ambiguous. Trimming shortened V by 7 bases and J by 5 bases, and 14 bases separated the two germline ends. The CDR3 contains 13 residues. Germline V CDR1 and CDR2: MNHNY, SVGAGI (reference sequence). The chain's CDR3 is CASTLHLGTEAFF. In DNA, the CDR3 is TGTGCCAGCACCCTCCACTTAGGGACTGAAGCTTTCTTT.

The rearrangement uses TRBV7-9 and TRBJ2-3; 12 nucleotides align to TRBD2. The V gene end was trimmed by 5 bases and the J gene end by 4 bases; junction bases not matched to a gene: 13. This CDR3 has 18 amino acids. Germline CDR1 reads SEHNR; CDR2 reads FQNEAQ (reference sequence). In DNA, the CDR3 is TGTGCCAGCAGCCACGGGAGATCTAGCGGGGGGGTCCCAGATACGCAGTATTTT. It encodes CASSHGRSSGGVPDTQYF.

V is TRBV30 and J is TRBJ2-2, with unresolved D. The CDR3 loop spans 12 amino acids. Germline CDR1 GTSNPN, CDR2 SVGIG (reference sequence). The V and J ends lost 5 bases and 6 bases respectively, with 10 bases between them. CDR3 sequence: CAWVPRSGELFF. As DNA, the CDR3 is TGTGCCTGGGTACCCCGGTCCGGGGAGCTGTTTTTT.